This T cell receptor (beta chain) was recovered during a study of regulatory T cells in long-lasting Graves disease. Sample time point: newly diagnosed GD, antithyroid drugs for less than 3 months. From RNA extracted from PBMCs, the TCR library was made. Tubes containing EDTA received about 9.7 milliliters of drawn peripheral blood. The table lists this clonotype with many counts. Building the TCR beta libraries relied on iRepertoire HTBI primers, and CDR3 regions underwent Arm-PCR. TCRdb redid the calling of the multiplex PCR reads with MiXCR, one entry per CDR3 protein. The table includes approximately 250,000 distinct CDR3 sequences, around 17% detected once. Per the germline V gene, CDR1 is MGHRA and CDR2 is YSYEKL. The CDR3 is 17 amino acids. Trimming removed 1 base at V and 7 bases at J, with 20 bases between.

The source is a female donor with Graves disease. The rearrangement joins TRBV4-1 to TRBJ1-5; D perhaps matches TRBD1 (5 bases). The material was peripheral blood mononuclear cells (PBMCs), obtained at new diagnosis, from a patient treated with antithyroid drugs. The CDR3 DNA follows: TGCGCCAGCAGCCAAGGGATAGTTCTGGGAGGGGTCCAGCCCCAGCATTTT. It yields the protein CASSQGIVLGGVQPQHF.